These T cell receptor beta chains were read from a single sample in a study of cytomegalovirus exposure and HLA in healthy donors. Sequencing was performed with immunoSEQ multiplex PCR; in TCRdb, only in-frame clones are kept and a portion is missing. Here the sample spans 110,000 or so clones, around 77% being singletons. Sequencing input: PBMCs. Every receptor here comes from a woman aged 25 to 45 in good health and CMV-seropositive. Both conserved end residues are part of each CDR3. D genes are given only for firm matches.

v_gene	d_gene	len	j_gene	CDR3aa
TRBV6-5	-	15	TRBJ1-3	CASRDVGSSGNTIYF
TRBV9	TRBD2	17	TRBJ2-1	CASSPPSGDSGINEQFF
TRBV5-1	-	13	TRBJ2-7	CASSLGQRYEQYF
TRBV14	TRBD1	14	TRBJ1-1	CASSPGTGTTEAFF
TRBV7-2	-	15	TRBJ1-5	CASTPPGGGNQPQHF
TRBV5-1	-	20	TRBJ1-2	CASSLSLGGPRQGKNYGYTF
TRBV27	TRBD1	15	TRBJ1-4	CASSSRQGRYEKLFF
TRBV4-1	TRBD1	15	TRBJ1-5	CASSQLGQGNQPQHF
TRBV5-1	-	18	TRBJ1-1	CASSLESRAQGRNTEAFF
TRBV5-1	-	14	TRBJ1-1	CAGSGGSGYTEAFF
TRBV7-6	-	16	TRBJ2-1	CASSLGQVYSYNEQFF
TRBV27	-	14	TRBJ2-7	CASSLAGVGYEQYF
TRBV11-1	-	14	TRBJ2-1	CASSRRGRQDEQFF
TRBV10-3	TRBD1	18	TRBJ1-1	CAISVQQGGGQGNTEAFF
TRBV5-5	TRBD1	14	TRBJ1-2	CASSLTGVNYGYTF
TRBV9	-	14	TRBJ1-2	CASSVDSSNYGYTF
TRBV10-3	TRBD2	15	TRBJ2-7	CAIRVAGGNSYEQYF
TRBV19	TRBD2	16	TRBJ2-7	CATTPRLAGAPDEQYF
TRBV7-3	-	15	TRBJ2-2	CASSPGRGGTGELFF
TRBV19	-	13	TRBJ1-4	CASSNRGSEKLFF
TRBV5-1	-	14	TRBJ2-7	CASSLVAGSYEQYF
TRBV6-5	-	13	TRBJ1-1	CASSRDRYEVAFF
TRBV29-1	-	14	TRBJ2-4	CSVEDRQAKNIQYF
TRBV5-1	-	15	-	CASSLSRGSSYEQYF
TRBV6-5	-	12	TRBJ2-7	CASSLDRRAQYF
TRBV19	-	16	TRBJ1-2	CASSIGTGKEGYGYTF
TRBV7-9	-	13	TRBJ1-2	CASSLGSGYGYTF
TRBV6-5	TRBD2	14	TRBJ2-7	CASSYAGGSYEQYF
TRBV9	TRBD1	17	TRBJ1-1	CASTTAPDRDRNTEAFF
TRBV11-2	-	13	TRBJ1-1	CASSLDGPGEAFF
TRBV29-1	-	14	TRBJ1-5	CSVAQSFSNQPQHF
TRBV7-2	TRBD2	17	TRBJ2-3	CASSLGLAGGSSDTQYF
TRBV2	-	15	TRBJ2-5	CASSEGPGSSETQYF
TRBV11-3	TRBD1	20	TRBJ1-2	CASSSQGRFGQGGINYGYTF
TRBV6-5	-	14	TRBJ1-2	CASSGTGSAYGYTF
TRBV28	TRBD1	15	TRBJ2-1	CASSSGTVSNNEQFF
TRBV19	-	15	TRBJ2-3	CASSPMGQRTDTQYF
TRBV30	-	13	TRBJ1-4	CAWSVGASKKLFF
TRBV29-1	-	15	TRBJ2-1	CSVDPGRGVYNEQFF
TRBV2	TRBD1	16	TRBJ1-2	CASSSSFDRGLGGYTF
TRBV7-9	-	12	TRBJ2-7	CSSSPIPYEQYF
TRBV7-9	TRBD1	15	TRBJ2-7	CASSPPGQPTYEQYF
TRBV19	TRBD1	13	TRBJ1-1	CASVGQGSTEAFF
TRBV10-2	TRBD1	13	TRBJ1-2	CASIQTGRYGYTF
TRBV4-1	-	17	TRBJ1-3	CASSQVVRVLSGNTIYF
TRBV5-8	-	12	TRBJ1-1	CASSLEGIGTFF
TRBV14	TRBD2	15	TRBJ2-1	CASSRGLAAYNEQFF
TRBV2	TRBD2	14	TRBJ2-7	CASNRLAGVAEQYF
TRBV13	TRBD2	17	TRBJ2-1	CASSLWYSGSSYNEQFF
TRBV6-1	-	13	TRBJ2-7	CASGHRDSYEQYF
TRBV5-1	-	14	TRBJ1-1	CASSLGQMNTEAFF
TRBV19	TRBD1	16	TRBJ1-2	CASSISQGGGDYGYTF